This T cell receptor (beta chain) was identified during a study of T cell repertoires in cytomegalovirus infection. The overall study: Evidence of both CMV infection and a matching HLA type came from public TCR beta signatures.

TCRdb fed the reads into MiXCR, producing one record per CDR3 protein. The sample shows some 600,000 distinct CDR3 sequences, roughly a quarter of them seen only once. Study-wide findings and caveats: Using cumulative public TCR beta family frequency, the authors identified those who carried CMV together with the relevant HLA. HLA-C-restricted CMV clonotypes gave the most frequent clonotype in two of eight donors.

CDR1 DFQATT and CDR2 SNEGSKA come from the germline V gene (reference sequence). The CDR3 runs 16 residues. V lost 1 base and J lost 10, with 20 bases in between. This clonotype was counted many times. Its target is not known. Sequencing was performed on CD8+ T cells from PBMCs. The clonotype originates from a human donor in good health (CMV status not recorded). Some clones in this sample may be carry-over from other donors' samples. V usage is TRBV20-1 and J usage is TRBJ1-6, with a possible D match to TRBD1 (5 bases). CDR3 sequence (DNA): TGCAGTGCTAGAGCTCAAGGGGTCCAACCGTACTCACCCCTCCACTTT. This translates into CSARAQGVQPYSPLHF.